A single sample is the source of the 30 T cell receptor beta chains below, sequenced in a study of CD8+ T cells in alopecia areata listed by TCRdb under 2018. The protocol used for the library was the immunoSEQ multiplex PCR assay. To provide template for TCR sequencing, every sample had RNA extracted and reverse transcribed into cDNA. TCRdb re-hosts the immuneACCESS table, in-frame sequences only. Its copies lack some clones; in the studies checked, an unresolved V gene accounts for under half of them, and the cause for the rest is not known. The sample data list about 99,000 clones, and roughly 50% of these were observed just once. The ten largest clonotypes hold 8.5% to 10% of the sample. Sequencing input: CD4+ T cells sorted from blood. Receptors originate from a human donor in good health.

This clone was picked up a small number of times. The chain carries TRBV6-5 and TRBJ2-5, with D unresolved. CDR1 and CDR2 (germline): MNHEY, SVGAGI. This CDR3 region has 14 residues. V lost 0 bases and J lost 0, with 5 bases in between. As DNA, the CDR3 is TGTGCCAGCAGTTACTCGTTCAACCAAGAGACCCAGTACTTC. The encoded protein is CASSYSFNQETQYF.

The V and J genes are TRBV30 and TRBJ2-5, with D uncertain. The CDR3 is 14 residues long. V lost 0 bases, J lost 4 bases, and 12 bases lay in between. CDR1 GTSNPN and CDR2 SVGIG come from the germline V gene (reference sequence). Here the CDR3 reads CAWSVNRGRETQYF. DNA for the CDR3: TGTGCCTGGAGTGTTAACAGAGGTAGAGAGACCCAGTACTTC.

The chain has TRBV5-1 and TRBJ2-3; 12 bases match TRBD2. Germline-derived CDR1 and CDR2 are SGHRS and YFSETQ. V trimming: 7 bases; J trimming: 0 bases; junction bases outside the gene matches: 6. The CDR3 spans 16 residues. The CDR3 reads CASALGLAGSTDTQYF. For the CDR3, the DNA is TGCGCCAGCGCGCTTGGACTAGCGGGGAGCACAGATACGCAGTATTTT.

This clone has more than one count but fewer than ten. This chain links TRBV27 with TRBJ1-5, with a possible D match to TRBD1 (5 bases). The CDR3 has 15 amino acids. The germline CDR1 and CDR2 sequences are MNHEY and SMNVEV (reference sequence). V was cut by 6 bases and J by 1 base, with 13 bases left in between. The CDR3 loop reads CASRWGGSSNQPQHF. For the CDR3, the DNA is TGTGCCAGCAGGTGGGGGGGATCAAGCAATCAGCCCCAGCATTTT.

The chain employs TRBV4-1 and TRBJ2-3, with 7 positions matching TRBD1. The V gene end was trimmed by 1 base and the J gene end by 3 bases; junction bases not matched to a gene: 4. Germline V gives CDR1 MGHRA, CDR2 YSYEKL. CDR3 size: 15 residues. The CDR3, as DNA: TGCGCCAGCAGCCAAGGACAGGGAAGGACAGATACGCAGTATTTT. It is translated as CASSQGQGRTDTQYF.

The chain employs TRBV11-2 and TRBJ2-5; tentative D call: TRBD2 (5 bases). Germline-derived CDR1 and CDR2 are SGHAT and FQNNGV. Trimming stripped 2 bases from V and 5 bases from J, with 9 bases between. The CDR3 sequence is 13 residues long. DNA for the CDR3: TGTGCCAGCAGCTTAAACCGGGATGAGACCCAGTACTTC. It translates to CASSLNRDETQYF.

The chain carries TRBV4-1 and TRBJ1-5; 9 positions agree with TRBD1. CDR1 is MGHRA, CDR2 YSYEKL, per germline. Unmatched junction bases numbered 13, after V lost 4 bases and J lost 0 bases. The CDR3 is 19 amino acids. CDR3 loop: CASSPGPGTGSYSNQPQHF. The DNA of the CDR3 is TGCGCCAGCAGCCCCGGTCCCGGGACAGGGAGTTATAGCAATCAGCCCCAGCATTTT.

The chain employs TRBV25-1 and TRBJ2-3; 11 nucleotides align to TRBD1. The CDR3 length is 16 residues. Germline CDR1 and CDR2: MGHDK and SYGVNS. The J segment lost 6 bases and the V segment lost 4 bases, leaving 9 bases of the junction unmatched. CDR3 loop: CASSAGQGAPRDTQYF. The CDR3 nucleotides read TGTGCCAGCAGTGCAGGACAGGGGGCACCTAGGGATACGCAGTATTTT.

V usage is TRBV23-1 and J usage is TRBJ2-7; the D gene is possibly TRBD1 (6 bases). TRBV23-1 is an open reading frame, and its role is uncertain. The CDR3 sequence is 18 residues long. The V end lost 3 bases, the J end lost 2 bases, and 23 bases lay between the germline ends. The CDR3 sequence is CASSHSSIGRSGAYEQYF. The DNA of the CDR3 is TGCGCCAGCAGTCACTCGTCCATAGGCAGGTCAGGGGCCTACGAGCAGTACTTC.

The rearrangement links TRBV30 to TRBJ1-2; D gene uncertain. CDR1 and CDR2 from the germline V gene are GTSNPN and SVGIG (reference sequence). The CDR3 contains 12 residues. The V and J ends lost 4 bases and 7 bases respectively, with 13 bases between them. CDR3 bases: TGTGCCTGGACCCGGGTGCACTTTGGCTACACCTTC. Residues: CAWTRVHFGYTF.

As for this clone: The identical CDR3 is also encoded by other nucleotide sequences in the sample. The CDR3 DNA sequence: TGTGCCAGCAGCCCGAGAGGACAGGGTACAACTAATGAAAAACTGTTTTTT. Residues: CASSPRGQGTTNEKLFF. The rearrangement links TRBV4-2 to TRBJ1-4, with 8 bases that match TRBD1. Germline CDR1 and CDR2: LGHNA and YNFKEQ. The CDR3 extends over 17 amino acids. V lost 4 bases to trimming and J lost 0 bases; unmatched junction nucleotides: 7.

This clone was seen just once. V gene TRBV7-2 combines with J gene TRBJ2-5; D may be TRBD1 (6 bases). The CDR3 length is 13 residues. Germline CDR1 reads SGHTA; CDR2 reads FQGNSA. With 4 bases removed from V and 4 bases from J, the gap between germline ends came to 10 bases. Here the CDR3 reads CASSSGQSETQYF. Written as DNA, the CDR3 is TGTGCCAGCAGCTCCGGACAGTCAGAGACCCAGTACTTC.

This clone was counted a few times. V and J are TRBV4-3 and TRBJ1-1, with TRBD1 as a possible D gene (5 bases). The CDR3 contains 14 residues. V lost 3 bases to trimming and J lost 5 bases, with 13 bases between them. Germline CDR1 is LGHNA and CDR2 is YSLEER. CDR3 nucleotide sequence: TGCGCCAGCAGCCACGGGACCGTTGGGACTGAAGCTTTCTTT. It is translated as CASSHGTVGTEAFF.

The table lists this clone with a few counts. J is TRBJ1-1 and V is TRBV29-1; TRBD1 might be the D (5 bases). The CDR3 length is 12 residues. In germline, CDR1 is SQVTM, CDR2 ANQGSEA. V was pared by 7 bases and J by 0 bases, with 9 bases between. Here the CDR3 DNA reads TGCAGCGCCACAGGCTTGAACACTGAAGCTTTCTTT. Its protein is CSATGLNTEAFF.

V is TRBV6-5 and J is TRBJ1-1, with a weak D call TRBD1 (5 bases). The CDR3 runs 13 residues. V shed 8 bases and J shed 0 bases, with 10 bases lying between them. Germline CDR1 reads MNHEY; CDR2 reads SVGAGI. The CDR3 DNA reads TGTGCCAGCCAGGGATCGGTGAACACTGAAGCTTTCTTT. Its translation is CASQGSVNTEAFF.

This chain uses TRBV29-1 with TRBJ2-7; no firm D call. The germline V gene has CDR1 SQVTM and CDR2 ANQGSEA. The CDR3 loop spans 13 amino acids. Trimming left V 4 bases short and J 7 bases short, with 17 bases between. CDR3 sequence (DNA): TGCAGCGTTGTCTCCCGGTTTGCGAGGGAGCAGTACTTC. As protein: CSVVSRFAREQYF.

The V and J genes are TRBV7-2 and TRBJ1-3, with unresolved D. V gave up 1 base and J gave up 5 bases, with 21 bases separating them. The CDR3 length is 18 residues. Germline V gene lookup returns CDR1 SGHTA and CDR2 FQGNSA. Written as DNA, the CDR3 is TGTGCCAGCAGCTTAGTGTTCCTGGTGCAGGACTCGCGAAACACCATATATTTT. This sequence encodes CASSLVFLVQDSRNTIYF.

The genes are TRBV15 and TRBJ2-7, with D possibly being TRBD2 (5 bases). The CDR3 extends over 13 amino acids. The V and J ends lost 2 bases and 4 bases respectively, with 9 bases between them. Germline V gene sequence: CDR1 LNHNV, CDR2 YYDKDF (reference sequence). The CDR3 DNA reads TGTGCCACCAGCAGACGGGAATCATACGAGCAGTACTTC. Protein sequence: CATSRRESYEQYF.

V is TRBV29-1 and J is TRBJ1-2; TRBD1 agrees at 7 bases. Germline V gene lookup returns CDR1 SQVTM and CDR2 ANQGSEA. V lost 6 bases, J lost 1 base, and 11 bases stayed unmatched. The CDR3 sequence is 15 residues long. CDR3: CSVADRARGNYGYTF. As DNA, the CDR3 is TGCAGCGTCGCAGACAGGGCCCGGGGTAACTATGGCTACACCTTC.

In this sample, this clone turned up a few times. This chain joins TRBV29-1 and TRBJ2-7, with TRBD1 identical over 9 bases. Germline V CDR1 and CDR2: SQVTM, ANQGSEA. With 5 bases clipped from V and 3 bases from J, the junction kept 11 bases outside the gene matches. CDR3 length equals 15 residues. The CDR3 sequence is CSVLIPGQGNYEQYF. CDR3 bases: TGCAGCGTTTTAATTCCGGGACAGGGAAACTACGAGCAGTACTTC.

This chain uses TRBV20-1 with TRBJ2-5; D ambiguous. The germline V gene has CDR1 DFQATT and CDR2 SNEGSKA (reference sequence). The CDR3 has 11 residues. V dropped 6 bases and J dropped 4 bases, with 9 bases sitting between them. CDR3 loop: CSAARGETQYF. The CDR3 DNA is TGCAGTGCGGCTAGAGGAGAGACCCAGTACTTC.

The V call is TRBV7-2, the J call TRBJ2-5; 8 bases agree with TRBD2. Germline V gene data show CDR1 as SGHTA and CDR2 as FQGNSA. J gave up 3 bases and V 5 bases, and 11 bases lay outside the gene matches. The CDR3 has 16 residues. This chain's CDR3 is CASSPSLGAGEETQYF. DNA of the CDR3: TGTGCCAGCAGCCCCTCACTAGGAGCGGGGGAAGAGACCCAGTACTTC. The entire variable domain, with the rest obtained from reference TRBV7-2 and TRBJ2-5, is as follows: GAGVSQSPSNKVTEKGKDVELRCDPISGHTALYWYRQSLGQGLEFLIYFQGNSAPDKSGLPSDRFSAERTGGSVSTLTIQRTQQEDSAVYLCASSPSLGAGEETQYFGPGTRLLVL.

This clone was observed a few times. The genes are TRBV29-1 and TRBJ2-1; 8 bases are shared with TRBD2. The CDR3 is 18 residues long. J was trimmed by 1 base and V by 5 bases; bases with no gene match: 16. CDR1 SQVTM and CDR2 ANQGSEA come from the germline V gene. The CDR3 region is CSVILAAVIMISYNEQFF. In nucleotides, the CDR3 is TGCAGCGTTATACTAGCGGCCGTCATCATGATTTCCTACAATGAGCAGTTCTTC.

J is TRBJ1-1 and V is TRBV25-1, with D unclear. Germline CDR1 is MGHDK and CDR2 is SYGVNS. The V end was cut by 6 bases, the J end by 6 bases, with 11 bases between. This CDR3 comprises 12 residues. CDR3 sequence (DNA): TGTGCCAGCAGCCTGGGGTCCTCTGAAGCTTTCTTT. Translating gives CASSLGSSEAFF. Looking up the rest from reference TRBV25-1 and TRBJ1-1 gives the full variable domain: EADIYQTPRYLVIGTGKKITLECSQTMGHDKMYWYQQDPGMELHLIHYSYGVNSTEKGDLSSESTVSRIRTEHFPLTLESARPSHTSQYLCASSLGSSEAFFGQGTRLTVV.

This clone was recorded once. This chain uses TRBV7-2 with TRBJ2-7; tentatively, D is TRBD1 (5 bases). This CDR3 is built from 11 residues. The V end was cut by 5 bases, the J end by 6 bases, with 8 bases between. CDR1 SGHTA and CDR2 FQGNSA come from the germline V gene. CDR3 coding DNA: TGTGCCAGCAGCCAGGGCCGCGAGCAGTACTTC. It codes for CASSQGREQYF.

The gene calls are TRBV5-1 and TRBJ2-5; 11 bases match TRBD2. Germline V gene sequence: CDR1 SGHRS, CDR2 YFSETQ. The trim removed 1 base at V and 1 base at J, leaving 0 bases unmatched. The CDR3 consists of 15 residues. The CDR3 protein is CASSLTSGSQETQYF. CDR3 nucleotides: TGCGCCAGCAGCTTGACTAGCGGGAGCCAAGAGACCCAGTACTTC.

This clone has a count of ten or more. The chain uses TRBV6-6 and TRBJ1-1; possibly TRBD1 for D (6 bases). The germline V gene has CDR1 MNHNY and CDR2 SVGAGI (reference sequence). This CDR3 region has 13 residues. The V gene lost 5 bases and the J gene lost 6 bases, with 13 bases spanning the gap. For the CDR3, the DNA is TGTGCCAGCAGTCGAACAGGGATCTCTGAAGCTTTCTTT. Its protein product is CASSRTGISEAFF.

J is TRBJ1-1 and V is TRBV19; D is possibly TRBD1 (5 bases). CDR1 and CDR2 from the germline V gene are LNHDA and SQIVND (reference sequence). There are 15 residues in the CDR3. Trimming stripped 4 bases from V and 0 bases from J, with 12 bases between. CDR3 protein: CASSTQGTVNTEAFF. The CDR3 bases are TGTGCCAGTAGTACCCAAGGGACGGTGAACACTGAAGCTTTCTTT. Looking up the rest from reference TRBV19 and TRBJ1-1 gives the full variable domain: DGGITQSPKYLFRKEGQNVTLSCEQNLNHDAMYWYRQDPGQGLRLIYYSQIVNDFQKGDIAEGYSVSREKKESFPLTVTSAQKNPTAFYLCASSTQGTVNTEAFFGQGTRLTVV.

The chain has TRBV13 and TRBJ1-1; D is uncertain. CDR1 and CDR2 (germline): PRHDT, FYEKMQ (reference sequence). The CDR3 length is 12 residues. The V gene lost 1 base and the J gene lost 4 bases, with 4 bases spanning the gap. The CDR3 protein is CASSLAGTEAFF. The CDR3 nucleotides are TGTGCCAGCAGCTTAGCAGGCACTGAAGCTTTCTTT.

This clone was seen a handful of times. Distinct nucleotide sequences in the sample also encode this CDR3. The genes are TRBV30 and TRBJ1-2; D is uncertain. The CDR3 is made up of 14 amino acids. Looked up from germline, CDR1 is GTSNPN and CDR2 is SVGIG (reference sequence). The ends were cut back, 0 bases at V and 4 bases at J, with 12 bases in the middle. CDR3 in amino acids: CAWSVRTGSYGYTF. In DNA, the CDR3 is TGTGCCTGGAGTGTACGTACGGGGAGCTATGGCTACACCTTC.